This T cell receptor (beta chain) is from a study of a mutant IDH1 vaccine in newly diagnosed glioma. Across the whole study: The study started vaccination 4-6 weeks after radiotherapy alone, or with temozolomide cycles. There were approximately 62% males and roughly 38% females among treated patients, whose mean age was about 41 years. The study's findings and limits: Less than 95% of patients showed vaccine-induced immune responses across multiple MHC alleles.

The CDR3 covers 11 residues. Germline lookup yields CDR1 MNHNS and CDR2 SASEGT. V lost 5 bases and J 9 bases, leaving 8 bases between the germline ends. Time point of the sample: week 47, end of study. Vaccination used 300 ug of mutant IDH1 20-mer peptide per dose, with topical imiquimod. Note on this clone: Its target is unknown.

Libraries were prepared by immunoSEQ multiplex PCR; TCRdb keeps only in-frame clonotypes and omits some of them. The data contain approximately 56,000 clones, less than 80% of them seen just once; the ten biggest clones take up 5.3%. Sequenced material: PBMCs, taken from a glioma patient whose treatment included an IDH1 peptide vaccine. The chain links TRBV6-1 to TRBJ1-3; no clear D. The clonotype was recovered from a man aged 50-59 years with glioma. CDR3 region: CASSHRTTIYF. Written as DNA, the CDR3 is TGTGCCAGCAGTCATCGGACCACCATATATTTT.